Described below is a single T cell receptor (beta chain) sequence and its context. The germline V gene encodes CDR1 DFQATT and CDR2 SNEGSKA (reference sequence). The CDR3 is 14 amino acids. After removal of 5 bases from V and 1 base from J, the junction contained 2 bases not matched to a gene. These data originate in a study of T cells after yellow fever vaccination. A universal primer site and UMIs were added as TCR cDNA was made by 5'RACE template switching. MiXCR, applied by TCRdb to the 5' RACE reads, yields one record per CDR3 protein. The sample yields 450,000 to 600,000 distinct CDR3 sequences, 13% seen once.

V usage is TRBV20-1 and J usage is TRBJ2-2, with 9 positions matching TRBD2. Here the sequenced sample was PBMCs, taken on the day of the yellow fever booster vaccination. This receptor was obtained from a man younger than 40 who received the YFV17D yellow fever vaccine. The CDR3 DNA reads TGCAGTGCTGCTAGCGGGGAGAACACCGGGGAGCTGTTTTTT. Protein product: CSAASGENTGELFF.